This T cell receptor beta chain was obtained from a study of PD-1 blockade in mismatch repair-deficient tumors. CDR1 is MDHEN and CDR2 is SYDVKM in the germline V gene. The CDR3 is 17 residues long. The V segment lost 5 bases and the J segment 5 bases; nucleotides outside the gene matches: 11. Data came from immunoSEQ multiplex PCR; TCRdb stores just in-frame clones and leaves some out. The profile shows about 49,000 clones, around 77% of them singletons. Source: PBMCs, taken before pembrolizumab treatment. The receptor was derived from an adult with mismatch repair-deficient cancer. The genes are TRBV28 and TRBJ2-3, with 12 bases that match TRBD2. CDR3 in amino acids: CASSPLAGGPSGDTQYF. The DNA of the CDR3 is TGTGCCAGCAGTCCCCTAGCGGGAGGGCCATCGGGAGATACGCAGTATTTT.